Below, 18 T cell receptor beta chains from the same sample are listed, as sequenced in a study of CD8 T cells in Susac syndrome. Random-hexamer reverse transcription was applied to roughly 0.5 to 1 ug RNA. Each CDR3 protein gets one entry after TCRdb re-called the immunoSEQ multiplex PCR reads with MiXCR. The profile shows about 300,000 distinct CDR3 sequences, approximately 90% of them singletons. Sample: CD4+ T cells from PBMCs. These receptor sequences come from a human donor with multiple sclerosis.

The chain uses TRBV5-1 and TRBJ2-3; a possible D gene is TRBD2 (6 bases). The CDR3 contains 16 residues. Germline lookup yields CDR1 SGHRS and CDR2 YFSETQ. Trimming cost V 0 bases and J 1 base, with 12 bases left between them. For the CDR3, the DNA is TGCGCCAGCAGCTTGGGCCCGACGGGGGGCACAGATACGCAGTATTTT. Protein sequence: CASSLGPTGGTDTQYF.

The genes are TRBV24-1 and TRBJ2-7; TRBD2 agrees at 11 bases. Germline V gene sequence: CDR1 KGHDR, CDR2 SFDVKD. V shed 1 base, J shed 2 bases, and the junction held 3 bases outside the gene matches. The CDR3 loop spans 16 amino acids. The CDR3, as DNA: TGTGCCACCAGTGATTTAGGGACTAGCGGAACCTACGAGCAGTACTTC. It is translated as CATSDLGTSGTYEQYF.

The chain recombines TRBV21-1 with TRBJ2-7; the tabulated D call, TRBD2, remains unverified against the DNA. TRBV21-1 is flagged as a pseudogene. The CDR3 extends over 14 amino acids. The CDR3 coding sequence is TGTGCCAGCAGCAAAGGAGCGGGCATCCACGAGCAGTACTTC. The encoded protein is CASSKGAGIHEQYF.

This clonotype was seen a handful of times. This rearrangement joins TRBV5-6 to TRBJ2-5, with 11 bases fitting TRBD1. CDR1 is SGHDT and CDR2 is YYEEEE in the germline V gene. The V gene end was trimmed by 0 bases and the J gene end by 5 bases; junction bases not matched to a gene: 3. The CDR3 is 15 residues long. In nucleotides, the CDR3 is TGTGCCAGCAGCTTGGGGGGACAGGGGGGCGAGACCCAGTACTTC. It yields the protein CASSLGGQGGETQYF.

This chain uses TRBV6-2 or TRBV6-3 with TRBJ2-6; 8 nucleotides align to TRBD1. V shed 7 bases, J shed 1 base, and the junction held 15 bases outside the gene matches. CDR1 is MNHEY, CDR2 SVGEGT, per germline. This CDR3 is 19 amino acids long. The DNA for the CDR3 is TGTGCCAGCATCAGTCGAGGTAACAGGGGGTTGTCTGGGGCCAACGTCCTGACTTTC. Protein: CASISRGNRGLSGANVLTF.

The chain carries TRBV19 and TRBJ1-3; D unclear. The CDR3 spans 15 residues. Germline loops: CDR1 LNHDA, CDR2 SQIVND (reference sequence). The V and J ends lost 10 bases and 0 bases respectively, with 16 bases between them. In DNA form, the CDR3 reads TGTGCCACCACCAGTCAGGTGTCCTCTGGAAACACCATATATTTT. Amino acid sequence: CATTSQVSSGNTIYF.

Here the CDR3 DNA reads TGTGCCAGCGCAGGCCGGAGTAGTGCGAACACCGGGGAGCTGTTTTTT. It specifies CASAGRSSANTGELFF. This chain joins TRBV3-1 and TRBJ2-2; D is unclear. Germline CDR1 LGHDT, CDR2 YNNKEL (reference sequence). V was trimmed by 8 bases and J by 0 bases, leaving 16 bases between them. The CDR3 length is 16 residues.

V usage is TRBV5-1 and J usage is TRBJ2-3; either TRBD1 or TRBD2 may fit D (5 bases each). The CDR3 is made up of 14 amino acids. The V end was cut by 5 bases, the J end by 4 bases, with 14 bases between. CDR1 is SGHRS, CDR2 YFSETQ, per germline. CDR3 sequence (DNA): TGCGCCAGCAGATCCGAGGGGTACCCAGATACGCAGTATTTT. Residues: CASRSEGYPDTQYF.

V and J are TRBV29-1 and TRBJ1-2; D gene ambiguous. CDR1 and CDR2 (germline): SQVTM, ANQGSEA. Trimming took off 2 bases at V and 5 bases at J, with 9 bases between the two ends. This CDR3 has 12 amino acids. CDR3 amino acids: CSVESVAYGYTF. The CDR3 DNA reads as TGCAGCGTTGAATCAGTGGCATATGGCTACACCTTC.

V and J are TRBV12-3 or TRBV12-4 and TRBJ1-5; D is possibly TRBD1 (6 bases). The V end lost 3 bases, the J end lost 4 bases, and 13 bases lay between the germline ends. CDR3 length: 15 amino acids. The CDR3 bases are TGTGCCAGCAGTTTTACAGGGTGGAAAAATCAGCCCCAGCATTTT. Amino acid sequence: CASSFTGWKNQPQHF.

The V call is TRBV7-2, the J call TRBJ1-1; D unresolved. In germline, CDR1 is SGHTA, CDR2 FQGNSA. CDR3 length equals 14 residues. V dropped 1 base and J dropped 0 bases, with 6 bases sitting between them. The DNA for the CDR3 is TGTGCCAGCAGCTTAGTCCCCCTGAACACTGAAGCTTTCTTT. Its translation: CASSLVPLNTEAFF.

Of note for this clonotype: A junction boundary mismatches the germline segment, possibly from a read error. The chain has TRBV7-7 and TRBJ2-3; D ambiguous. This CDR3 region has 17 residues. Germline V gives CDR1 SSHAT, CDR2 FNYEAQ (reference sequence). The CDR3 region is CASSRWPPPISTDTQYF. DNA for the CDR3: TGTGCTAGCAGCCGATGGCCCCCGCCTATTAGCACAGATACGCAGTATTTT.

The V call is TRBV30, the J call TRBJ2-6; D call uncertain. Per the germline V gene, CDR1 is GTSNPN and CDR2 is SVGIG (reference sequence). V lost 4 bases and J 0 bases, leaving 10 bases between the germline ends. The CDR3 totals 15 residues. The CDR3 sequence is CAWNRALSGANVLTF. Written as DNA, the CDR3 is TGTGCCTGGAATAGGGCTCTCTCTGGGGCCAACGTCCTGACTTTC.

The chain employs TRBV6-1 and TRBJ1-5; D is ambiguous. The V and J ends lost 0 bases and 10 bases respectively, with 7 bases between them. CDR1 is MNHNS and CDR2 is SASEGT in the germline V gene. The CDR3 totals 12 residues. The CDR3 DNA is TGTGCCAGCAGTGAAGCGGCCCTTCCCCAGCATTTT. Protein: CASSEAALPQHF.

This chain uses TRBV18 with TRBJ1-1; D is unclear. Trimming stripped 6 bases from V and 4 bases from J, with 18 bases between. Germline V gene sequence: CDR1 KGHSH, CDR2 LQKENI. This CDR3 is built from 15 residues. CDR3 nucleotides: TGTGCCAGCTCCCCTAGCTCGCGGGGTGGCACTGAAGCTTTCTTT. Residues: CASSPSSRGGTEAFF.

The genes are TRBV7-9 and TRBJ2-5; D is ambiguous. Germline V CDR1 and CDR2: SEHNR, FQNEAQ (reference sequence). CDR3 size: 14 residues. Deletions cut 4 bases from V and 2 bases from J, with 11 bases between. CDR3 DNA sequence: TGTGCCAGCAGCTCCGTCCGTCTACAAGAGACCCAGTACTTC. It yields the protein CASSSVRLQETQYF.

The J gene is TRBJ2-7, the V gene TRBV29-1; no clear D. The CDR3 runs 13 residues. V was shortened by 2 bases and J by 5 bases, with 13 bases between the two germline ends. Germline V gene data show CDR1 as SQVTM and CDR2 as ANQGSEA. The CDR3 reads CSVELVHGNEQYF. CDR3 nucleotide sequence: TGCAGCGTTGAACTTGTTCACGGAAACGAGCAGTACTTC.

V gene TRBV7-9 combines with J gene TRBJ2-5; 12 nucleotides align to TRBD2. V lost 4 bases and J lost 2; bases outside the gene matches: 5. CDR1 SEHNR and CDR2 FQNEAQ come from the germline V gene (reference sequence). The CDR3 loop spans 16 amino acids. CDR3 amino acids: CASSSHGLAGQETQYF. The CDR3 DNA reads TGTGCCAGCAGCTCTCATGGACTAGCGGGGCAAGAGACCCAGTACTTC.